Each of the 16 T cell receptor beta chains below was sequenced from the same sample in a study of somatic mutations in cytotoxic T cells in rheumatoid arthritis. Method: immunoSEQ multiplex PCR; TCRdb's copy keeps in-frame clones and lacks some. Here the sample spans around 2,200 clones, roughly 85% being singletons. Sequenced sample: CD8+ T cells sorted from blood. The origin of the receptors is a man between 60 and 70 years old with rheumatoid arthritis.

The chain uses TRBV7-9 and TRBJ2-7; 9 nucleotides line up with TRBD1. CDR3 size: 13 residues. Trimming took 5 bases from V and 6 from J; bases not matched to a gene: 5. Per germline, CDR1 SEHNR and CDR2 FQNEAQ (reference sequence). The CDR3 DNA is TGTGCCAGCAGCCACGGGACAGGGACCGAGCAGTACGTC. This sequence encodes CASSHGTGTEQYV.

CDR3 amino acids: CASGLTLFKQGNTEAFF. The CDR3 bases are TGTGCTAGTGGTTTGACCCTGTTTAAACAGGGGAACACTGAAGCTTTCTTT. J is TRBJ1-1 and V is TRBV12-5; D is perhaps TRBD1 (6 bases). The germline V gene encodes CDR1 LGHNT and CDR2 FRNRAP. V lost 2 bases and J lost 1, with 17 bases in between. The CDR3 is 17 residues long.

V gene TRBV4-1 combines with J gene TRBJ2-1; 8 bases match TRBD2. Germline V gene sequence: CDR1 MGHRA, CDR2 YSYEKL. CDR3 length: 16 amino acids. V dropped 3 bases and J dropped 10; count of bases not matched to a gene: 14. CDR3 residues: CASSQTLTGGPGEQFF. The CDR3 nucleotides read TGCGCCAGCAGCCAGACCCTTACGGGGGGGCCTGGGGAGCAGTTCTTC.

By sample fraction, this clone is large (0.1 to 1%). The chain employs TRBV28 and TRBJ1-4, with a tentative D call TRBD1 (5 bases). Germline V gives CDR1 MDHEN, CDR2 SYDVKM. The CDR3 runs 16 residues. With 2 bases removed from V and 4 bases from J, the gap between germline ends came to 14 bases. The CDR3 region has the DNA TGTGCCAGCAGTTTAAGGAGGGGTCCGCGTAATGAAAAACTGTTTTTT. This translates into CASSLRRGPRNEKLFF.

The rearrangement joins TRBV2 to TRBJ2-1; the match to TRBD1 covers 9 bases. The CDR3 has 16 residues. Germline V gene data show CDR1 as SNHLY and CDR2 as FYNNEI. The junction had 9 bases not matched to a gene; V was cut back by 5 bases and J by 4 bases. The CDR3 bases are TGTGCCAGCAGTTCCATGGACAGGGGAGGTTACAATGAGCAGTTCTTC. Translation gives CASSSMDRGGYNEQFF.

This rearrangement joins TRBV9 to TRBJ2-2; tentative D call: TRBD2 (5 bases). The CDR3 has 16 residues. CDR1 is SGDLS and CDR2 is YYNGEE in the germline V gene. The V end lost 0 bases, the J end lost 2 bases, and 11 bases lay between the germline ends. Written as DNA, the CDR3 is TGTGCCAGCAGCGTAGAAAGACTACAAAACACCGGGGAGCTGTTTTTT. Its protein is CASSVERLQNTGELFF.

J is TRBJ2-7 and V is TRBV29-1, with TRBD1 matching 7 bases. The V segment lost 6 bases and the J segment 4 bases; nucleotides outside the gene matches: 9. This CDR3 has 13 residues. CDR1 SQVTM and CDR2 ANQGSEA come from the germline V gene. The chain's CDR3 is CSVVRDSHYEQYF. CDR3 sequence (DNA): TGCAGCGTCGTCCGGGACAGCCATTACGAGCAGTACTTC.

This chain connects TRBV6-6 to TRBJ2-3, with TRBD2 matching 15 bases. Looked up from germline, CDR1 is MNHNY and CDR2 is SVGAGI (reference sequence). This CDR3 has 15 amino acids. The junction had 3 bases not matched to a gene; V was cut back by 7 bases and J by 4 bases. This chain's CDR3 is CASIRTSGGADTQYF. The CDR3 nucleotides are TGTGCCAGCATTAGGACTAGCGGGGGGGCAGATACGCAGTATTTT.

The rearrangement uses TRBV5-1 and TRBJ2-5; 9 positions agree with TRBD2. The length of the CDR3 is 16 residues. V lost 4 bases, J lost 0 bases, and 7 bases stayed unmatched. Germline V gene sequence: CDR1 SGHRS, CDR2 YFSETQ. The CDR3 DNA sequence: TGCGCCAGCAGCACGGACAGCGGGGGGTACCAAGAGACCCAGTACTTC. Translating it yields CASSTDSGGYQETQYF.

The CDR3 loop reads CASSPGGSNEQFF. Here the CDR3 DNA reads TGCGCCAGCAGCCCGGGGGGCTCCAATGAGCAGTTCTTC. The chain couples TRBV4-1 to TRBJ2-1; D may be TRBD2 (7 bases). The V gene lost 4 bases and the J gene lost 6 bases, with 10 bases spanning the gap. CDR3 length: 13 amino acids. Germline assignment: CDR1 MGHRA and CDR2 YSYEKL.

The V gene is TRBV4-1, the J gene TRBJ1-1; 7 bases line up with TRBD1. CDR1 is MGHRA, CDR2 YSYEKL, per germline. The CDR3 contains 13 residues. J gave up 4 bases and V 6 bases, and 5 bases lay outside the gene matches. The CDR3 is CASREGARTEAFF. The DNA for the CDR3 is TGCGCCAGCAGGGAGGGGGCCCGCACTGAAGCTTTCTTT.

DNA for the CDR3: TGCAGCGTTGAGGAAGGGGTCTACGAGCAGTACTTC. The encoded protein is CSVEEGVYEQYF. The J gene is TRBJ2-7, the V gene TRBV29-1; the D gene is possibly TRBD1 (5 bases). V was trimmed by 3 bases and J by 3 bases, leaving 9 bases between them. The CDR3 has 12 amino acids. Germline V gene sequence: CDR1 SQVTM, CDR2 ANQGSEA.

This chain uses TRBV27 with TRBJ1-2; D is ambiguous. Deletions cut 6 bases from V and 8 bases from J, with 22 bases between. CDR1 is MNHEY, CDR2 SMNVEV, per germline (reference sequence). The CDR3 length is 15 residues. The CDR3 coding sequence is TGTGCCAGCAGACCCATCGGGGAGGGCCCACAGGGCTACACCTTC. Translation gives CASRPIGEGPQGYTF.

A note on this clone: One end of the junction does not line up with germline, which may come from a read error. Other DNA sequences in this sample translate to the same CDR3. This rearrangement joins TRBV14 to TRBJ2-3, with a weak D call TRBD2 (6 bases). Germline V gives CDR1 SGHDN, CDR2 FVKESK. The CDR3 totals 15 residues. The CDR3 spells CASSQFGGVTDTQYF. Written as DNA, the CDR3 is TGTGCCAGCAGCCAATTCGGGGGAGTCACAGATACACAGTATTTT.

The chain is built from TRBV5-8 and TRBJ2-6, with D hard to call. The CDR3 spans 13 residues. Germline lookup yields CDR1 SGHTS and CDR2 YDEGEE. V was cut by 5 bases and J by 2 bases, with 5 bases left in between. The CDR3 reads CASRNTGANVLTF. CDR3 nucleotide sequence: TGTGCCAGCAGGAACACTGGGGCCAACGTCCTGACTTTC.

This clone was picked up a small number of times. This chain uses TRBV7-6 with TRBJ2-5; D possibly corresponds to TRBD2 (5 bases). Germline V CDR1 and CDR2: SGHVS, FNYEAQ. The CDR3 totals 15 residues. Trimming took 5 bases from V and 5 from J, leaving 18 bases between them. Here the CDR3 reads CASSAVRGTRETQYF. The CDR3 region has the DNA TGTGCCAGCAGCGCAGTTCGGGGTACGAGGGAGACCCAGTACTTC.